Sequencing of this T cell receptor beta chain was carried out in a study of blood T cell repertoires in COVID-19. Methods used by the authors: How many nucleated cells were present was estimated from reference gene primer amplification. Sequenced by immunoSEQ multiplex PCR; TCRdb stores in-frame clones only, minus some. The V and J calls and clone size are taken from that table; D and trimming were inferred from the DNA. This repertoire shows 200,000 to 300,000 clones, approximately 86% found once; its top ten account for 8.5% to 10%. Germline CDR1 and CDR2: MNHEY and SMNVEV (reference sequence). The V gene end was trimmed by 3 bases and the J gene end by 2 bases; junction bases not matched to a gene: 5. The CDR3 loop spans 15 amino acids.

The sample comprised peripheral blood. This TCR derives from a man aged 40-49 years who had recovered from COVID-19. The genes are TRBV27 and TRBJ2-3; 7 bases line up with TRBD1. As DNA, the CDR3 is TGTGCCAGCAGTTTGGACAGGTCTTACACAGATACGCAGTATTTT. Its protein is CASSLDRSYTDTQYF.